These T cell receptor beta chains were read from a single sample in a study of T cells in Graves' hyperthyroidism and ophthalmopathy. MiXCR, run by TCRdb on the multiplex PCR reads, gives a single entry per CDR3 protein. The sample contains a few hundred thousand distinct CDR3 sequences, 14% of which appear only once. Sequenced input: blood. All receptors derive from a woman between 18 and 29 years old with Graves' hyperthyroidism. Each CDR3 is given without its conserved first and last residue.

j_call v_call cdr3_aa
TRBJ1-5 TRBV19 ASRTNGQNNQPQH
TRBJ2-3 TRBV27 ARKDREGDTQY
TRBJ2-3 TRBV27 ASSITGARGTDTQY
TRBJ2-1 TRBV5-1 ASTPFGLAAYNEQF
NA TRBV12-3/TRBV12-4 ASLMVASNEQY
TRBJ2-3 TRBV18 ASSLSGTSTDTQY
TRBJ2-1 TRBV6-1 ASSQTGVREQF
TRBJ2-1 TRBV9 ASSPARDGTNEQF
TRBJ2-5 TRBV29-1 SVGLGGGRETQY
TRBJ2-2 TRBV4-1 ASSQGGRGTGELF
TRBJ1-5 TRBV27 ASSLLGQDSNQPQH
TRBJ1-2 TRBV5-6 ASSPVGAAGYT
TRBJ1-2 TRBV2 ASSEAQRGLYGYT
TRBJ2-7 TRBV5-6 ASSVLYEQY
TRBJ2-3 TRBV12-3/TRBV12-4 ASNFGGRTDTQY
TRBJ2-5 TRBV9 ASSPTGDRAGETQY
TRBJ2-3 TRBV30 AWSGGGTDTQY
TRBJ1-1 TRBV15 ATSTYYRVAPEAF
TRBJ2-5 TRBV5-1 ASSERDGAETQY
TRBJ1-6 TRBV9 ASSVEGQGSSPLH
TRBJ2-7 TRBV5-1 ASSQQGGPYEQY
TRBJ1-2 TRBV30 AWSSGGYGYT
TRBJ2-3 TRBV18 ASSPRLEGDTQY
TRBJ1-2 TRBV2 ASSGSSGAGVFYGYT
TRBJ2-2 TRBV2 ASSSDGTGELF
TRBJ1-1 TRBV9 ASSLRGGGSYANTEAF
TRBJ2-5 TRBV7-2 ASSQGHIQETQY
TRBJ1-1 TRBV7-9 ASSLAGGTDAEAF
TRBJ2-3 TRBV10-3 AIRDQVNTDTQY
TRBJ1-1 TRBV29-1 SVPSPENTEAF
TRBJ2-3 TRBV2 ASSGGQGEDADTQY
TRBJ2-7 TRBV2 ASSGTGRYEQY
TRBJ1-5 TRBV20-1 SAREVVNQPQH
TRBJ2-1 TRBV6-1 ASRGSSGGSTLGNEQF
TRBJ2-3 TRBV7-6 ASSLELRRPSLADTQY
TRBJ1-2 TRBV7-8 ASSLDGGNYGYT
TRBJ2-3 TRBV10-1 ASSPGGLAGGPVTDTQY
TRBJ2-3 TRBV6-5 ASSYLDRWDTQY
TRBJ2-3 TRBV5-1 ASSLKSGLAGASTDTQY